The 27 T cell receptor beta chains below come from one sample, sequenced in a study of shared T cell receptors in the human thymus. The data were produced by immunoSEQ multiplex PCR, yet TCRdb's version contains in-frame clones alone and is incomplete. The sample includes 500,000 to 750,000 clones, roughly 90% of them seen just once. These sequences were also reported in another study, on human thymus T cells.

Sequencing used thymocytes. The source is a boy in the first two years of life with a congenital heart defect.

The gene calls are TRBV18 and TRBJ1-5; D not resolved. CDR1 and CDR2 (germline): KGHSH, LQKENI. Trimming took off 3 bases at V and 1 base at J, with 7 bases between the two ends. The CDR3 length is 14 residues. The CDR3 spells CASSPSLSNQPQHF. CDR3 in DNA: TGTGCCAGCTCACCCTCCCTGAGCAATCAGCCCCAGCATTTT.

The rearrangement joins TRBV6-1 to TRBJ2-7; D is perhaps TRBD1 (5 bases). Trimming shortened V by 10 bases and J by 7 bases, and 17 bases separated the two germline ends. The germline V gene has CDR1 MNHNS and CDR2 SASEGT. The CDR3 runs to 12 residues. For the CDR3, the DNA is TGTGCCATTATCAAGGGCAGGACAGAGCAGTACTTC. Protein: CAIIKGRTEQYF.

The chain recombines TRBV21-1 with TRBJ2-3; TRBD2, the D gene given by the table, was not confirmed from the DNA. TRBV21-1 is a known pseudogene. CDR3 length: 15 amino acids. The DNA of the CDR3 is TGTGCCAGCAGCAAGACTAGCGGCTGGGAAGATACGCAGTATTTT. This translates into CASSKTSGWEDTQYF.

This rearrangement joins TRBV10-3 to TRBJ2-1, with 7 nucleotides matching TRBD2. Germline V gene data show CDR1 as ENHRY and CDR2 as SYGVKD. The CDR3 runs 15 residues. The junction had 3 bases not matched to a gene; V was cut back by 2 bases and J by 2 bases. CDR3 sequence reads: CAISEGSGPYNEQFF. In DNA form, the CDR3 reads TGTGCCATCAGTGAGGGTAGCGGGCCCTACAATGAGCAGTTCTTC.

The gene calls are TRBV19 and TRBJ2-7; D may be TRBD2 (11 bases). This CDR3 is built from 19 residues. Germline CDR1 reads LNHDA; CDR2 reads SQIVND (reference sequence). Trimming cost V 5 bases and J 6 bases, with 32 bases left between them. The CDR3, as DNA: TGTGCCAGTAGTCGCGGAGACAGGGGGCAGACTAGCGGGGCCACCGAGCAGTACTTC. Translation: CASSRGDRGQTSGATEQYF.

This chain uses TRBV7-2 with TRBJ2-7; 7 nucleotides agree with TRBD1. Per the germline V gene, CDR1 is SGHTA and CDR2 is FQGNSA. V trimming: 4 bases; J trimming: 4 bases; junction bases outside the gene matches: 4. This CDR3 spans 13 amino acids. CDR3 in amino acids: CASSSPQGYEQYF. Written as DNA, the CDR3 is TGTGCCAGCAGCTCCCCACAGGGGTACGAGCAGTACTTC.

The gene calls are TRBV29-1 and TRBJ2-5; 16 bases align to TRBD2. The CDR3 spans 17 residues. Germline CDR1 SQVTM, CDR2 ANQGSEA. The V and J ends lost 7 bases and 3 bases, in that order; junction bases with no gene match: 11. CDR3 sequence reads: CSALLSGTSGREETQYF. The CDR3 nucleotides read TGCAGCGCGCTCCTTTCCGGGACTAGCGGGAGGGAAGAGACCCAGTACTTC.

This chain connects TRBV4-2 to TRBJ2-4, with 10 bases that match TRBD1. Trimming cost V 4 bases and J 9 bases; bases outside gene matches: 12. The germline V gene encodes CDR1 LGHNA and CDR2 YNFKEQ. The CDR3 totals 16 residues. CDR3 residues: CASSPRTGTGEGIQYF. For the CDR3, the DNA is TGTGCCAGCAGCCCAAGGACCGGGACAGGGGAGGGCATTCAGTACTTC.

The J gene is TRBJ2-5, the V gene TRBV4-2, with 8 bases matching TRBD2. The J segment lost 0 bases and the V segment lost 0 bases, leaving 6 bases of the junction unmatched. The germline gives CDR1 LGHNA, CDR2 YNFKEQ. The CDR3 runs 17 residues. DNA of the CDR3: TGTGCCAGCAGCCAAGAAAGGACTAGCCAGTACCAAGAGACCCAGTACTTC. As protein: CASSQERTSQYQETQYF.

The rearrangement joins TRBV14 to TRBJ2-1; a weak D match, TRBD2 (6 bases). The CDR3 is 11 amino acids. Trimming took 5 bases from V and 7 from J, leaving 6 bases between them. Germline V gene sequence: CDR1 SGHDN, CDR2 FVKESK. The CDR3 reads CASSGGNEQFF. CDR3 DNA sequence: TGTGCCAGCAGCGGGGGGAATGAGCAGTTCTTC.

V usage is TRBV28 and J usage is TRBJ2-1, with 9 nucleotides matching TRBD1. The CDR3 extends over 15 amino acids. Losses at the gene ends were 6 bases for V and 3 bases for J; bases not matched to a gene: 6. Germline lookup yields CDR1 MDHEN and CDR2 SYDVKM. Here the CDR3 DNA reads TGTGCCAGCAGAAGGTGGGACAGGGTCTACAATGAGCAGTTCTTC. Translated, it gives CASRRWDRVYNEQFF.

CDR3 sequence (DNA): TGCGCCAGCAGCCAACCCCGATGGACAGGGAGGAACTATGGCTACACCTTC. Protein product: CASSQPRWTGRNYGYTF. The rearrangement joins TRBV4-3 to TRBJ1-2; TRBD1 aligns across 8 bases. The V gene end was trimmed by 2 bases and the J gene end by 2 bases; junction bases not matched to a gene: 10. The CDR3 length is 17 residues. Germline CDR1 LGHNA, CDR2 YSLEER.

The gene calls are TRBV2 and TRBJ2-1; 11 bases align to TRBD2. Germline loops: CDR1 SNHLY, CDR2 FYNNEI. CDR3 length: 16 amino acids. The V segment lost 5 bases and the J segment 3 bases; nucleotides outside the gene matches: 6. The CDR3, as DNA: TGTGCCAGCAGTTGCTCCGGGACTAGCGGCTACAATGAGCAGTTCTTC. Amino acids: CASSCSGTSGYNEQFF. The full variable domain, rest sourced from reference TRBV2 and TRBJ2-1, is EPEVTQTPSHQVTQMGQEVILRCVPISNHLYFYWYRQILGQKVEFLVSFYNNEISEKSEIFDDQFSVERPDGSNFTLKIRSTKLEDSAMYFCASSCSGTSGYNEQFFGPGTRLTVL.

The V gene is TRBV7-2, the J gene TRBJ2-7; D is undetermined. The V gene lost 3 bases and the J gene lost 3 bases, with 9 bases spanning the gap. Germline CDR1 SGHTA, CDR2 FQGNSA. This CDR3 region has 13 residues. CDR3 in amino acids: CASSFSEYYEQYF. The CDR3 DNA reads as TGTGCCAGCAGCTTCTCAGAATACTACGAGCAGTACTTC. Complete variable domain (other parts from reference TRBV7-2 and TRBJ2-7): GAGVSQSPSNKVTEKGKDVELRCDPISGHTALYWYRQSLGQGLEFLIYFQGNSAPDKSGLPSDRFSAERTGGSVSTLTIQRTQQEDSAVYLCASSFSEYYEQYFGPGTRLTVT.

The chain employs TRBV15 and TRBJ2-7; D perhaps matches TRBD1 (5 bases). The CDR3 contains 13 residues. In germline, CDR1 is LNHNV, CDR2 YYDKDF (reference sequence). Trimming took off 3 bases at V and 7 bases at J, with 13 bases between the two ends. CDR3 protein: CATSSIQHREQYF. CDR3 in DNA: TGTGCCACCAGCAGTATTCAACACAGGGAGCAGTACTTC.

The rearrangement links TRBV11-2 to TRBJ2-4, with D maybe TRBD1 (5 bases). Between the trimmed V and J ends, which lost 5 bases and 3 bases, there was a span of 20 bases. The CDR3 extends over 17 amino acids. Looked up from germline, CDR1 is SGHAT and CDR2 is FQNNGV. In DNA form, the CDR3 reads TGTGCCAGCAGCCAGGGATTTGATATTTACGACAAAAACATTCAGTACTTC. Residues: CASSQGFDIYDKNIQYF.

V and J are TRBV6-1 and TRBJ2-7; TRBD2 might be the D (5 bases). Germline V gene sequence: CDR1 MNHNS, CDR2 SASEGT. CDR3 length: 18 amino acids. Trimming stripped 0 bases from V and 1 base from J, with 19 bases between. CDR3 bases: TGTGCCAGCAGTGAAGCGCGCTCCCGAAGCGGCGATTCCTACGAGCAGTACTTC. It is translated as CASSEARSRSGDSYEQYF.

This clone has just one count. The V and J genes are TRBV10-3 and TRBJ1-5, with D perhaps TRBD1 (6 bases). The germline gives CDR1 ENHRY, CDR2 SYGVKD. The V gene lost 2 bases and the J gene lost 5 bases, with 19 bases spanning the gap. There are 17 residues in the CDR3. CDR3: CAISEAPKGEGDQPQHF. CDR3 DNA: TGTGCCATCAGTGAGGCGCCAAAGGGAGAGGGGGATCAGCCCCAGCATTTT.

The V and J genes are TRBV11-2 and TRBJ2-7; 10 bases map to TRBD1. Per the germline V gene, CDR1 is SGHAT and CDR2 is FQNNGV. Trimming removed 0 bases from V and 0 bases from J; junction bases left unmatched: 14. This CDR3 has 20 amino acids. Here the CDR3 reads CASSLDGTGETALSSYEQYF. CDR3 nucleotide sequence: TGTGCCAGCAGCTTAGATGGGACAGGGGAAACTGCGCTAAGCTCCTACGAGCAGTACTTC.

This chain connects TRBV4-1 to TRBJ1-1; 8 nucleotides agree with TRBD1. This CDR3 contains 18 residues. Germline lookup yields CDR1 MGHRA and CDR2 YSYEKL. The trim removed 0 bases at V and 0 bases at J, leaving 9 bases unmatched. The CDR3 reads CASSQEDRAFPVNTEAFF. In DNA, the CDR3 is TGCGCCAGCAGCCAAGAGGACAGGGCATTCCCCGTGAACACTGAAGCTTTCTTT.

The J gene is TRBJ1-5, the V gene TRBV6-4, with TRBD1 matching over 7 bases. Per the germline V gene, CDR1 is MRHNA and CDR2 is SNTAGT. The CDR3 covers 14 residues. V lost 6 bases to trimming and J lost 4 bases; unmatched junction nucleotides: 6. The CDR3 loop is CASSPDRVNQPQHF. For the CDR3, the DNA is TGTGCCAGCAGCCCTGACAGGGTTAATCAGCCCCAGCATTTT.

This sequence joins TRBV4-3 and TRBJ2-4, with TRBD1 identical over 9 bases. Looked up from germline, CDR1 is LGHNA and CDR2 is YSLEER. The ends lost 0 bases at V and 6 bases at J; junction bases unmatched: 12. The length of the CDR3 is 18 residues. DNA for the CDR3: TGCGCCAGCAGCCAAGACTGGAGGATCGGACAGGGGAGAAACATTCAGTACTTC. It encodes CASSQDWRIGQGRNIQYF.

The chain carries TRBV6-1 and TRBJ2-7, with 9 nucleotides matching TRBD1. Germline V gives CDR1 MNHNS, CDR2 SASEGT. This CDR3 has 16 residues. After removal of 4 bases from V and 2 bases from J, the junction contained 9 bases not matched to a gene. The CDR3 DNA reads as TGTGCCAGCAGTGCACTACCGGGACAGGGACCCTACGAGCAGTACTTC. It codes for CASSALPGQGPYEQYF.

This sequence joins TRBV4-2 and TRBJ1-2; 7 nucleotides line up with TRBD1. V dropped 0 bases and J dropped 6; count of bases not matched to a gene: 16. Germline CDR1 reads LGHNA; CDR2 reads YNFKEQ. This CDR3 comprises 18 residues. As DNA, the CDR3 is TGTGCCAGCAGCCAAGAAAGGGAACAGGGGTCGGTACTGCATGGCTACACCTTC. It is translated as CASSQEREQGSVLHGYTF.

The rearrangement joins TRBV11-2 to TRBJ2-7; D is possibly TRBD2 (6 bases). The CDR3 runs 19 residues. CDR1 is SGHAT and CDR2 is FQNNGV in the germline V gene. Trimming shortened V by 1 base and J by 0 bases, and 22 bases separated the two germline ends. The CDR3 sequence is CASSLAGDRDLACSYEQYF. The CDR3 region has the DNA TGTGCCAGCAGCTTAGCGGGAGATCGGGATCTAGCGTGCTCCTACGAGCAGTACTTC.

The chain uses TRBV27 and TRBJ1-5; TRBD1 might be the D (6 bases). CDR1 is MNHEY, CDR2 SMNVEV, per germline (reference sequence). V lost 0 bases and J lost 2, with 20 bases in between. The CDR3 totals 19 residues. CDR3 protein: CASSLSSSDRRRRNQPQHF. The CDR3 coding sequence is TGTGCCAGCAGTTTATCCTCTTCCGACAGGCGCCGGCGCAATCAGCCCCAGCATTTT.

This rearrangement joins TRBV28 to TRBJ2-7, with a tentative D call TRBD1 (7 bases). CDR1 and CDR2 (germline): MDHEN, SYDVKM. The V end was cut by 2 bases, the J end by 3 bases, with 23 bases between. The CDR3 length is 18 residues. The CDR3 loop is CASSLPSRLDRVYYEQYF. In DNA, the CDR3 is TGTGCCAGCAGTTTACCCTCTCGACTAGACAGGGTGTACTACGAGCAGTACTTC.